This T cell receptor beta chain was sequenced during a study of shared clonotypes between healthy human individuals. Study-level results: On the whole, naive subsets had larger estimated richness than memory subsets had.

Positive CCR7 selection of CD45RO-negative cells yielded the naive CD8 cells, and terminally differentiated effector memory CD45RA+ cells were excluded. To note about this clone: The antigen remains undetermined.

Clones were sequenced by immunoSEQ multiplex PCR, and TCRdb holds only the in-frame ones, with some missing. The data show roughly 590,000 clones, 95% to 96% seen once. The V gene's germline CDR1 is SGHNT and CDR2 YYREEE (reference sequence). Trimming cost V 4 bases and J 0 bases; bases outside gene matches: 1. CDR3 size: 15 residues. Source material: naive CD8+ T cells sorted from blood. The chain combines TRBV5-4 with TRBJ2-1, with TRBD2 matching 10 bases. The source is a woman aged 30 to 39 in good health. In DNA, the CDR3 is TGTGCCAGCAGCGGGACTAGCGCCTCCTACAATGAGCAGTTCTTC. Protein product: CASSGTSASYNEQFF.